These T cell receptor beta chains were read from a single sample in a study of T cells after yellow fever vaccination. MiXCR, applied by TCRdb to the 5' RACE reads, yields one record per CDR3 protein. Of hundreds of thousands of distinct CDR3 sequences listed, 10% to 15% are singletons. The source was PBMCs, collected on the day of the yellow fever booster vaccination. Every receptor here comes from a man between 25 and 39 years old who received the YFV17D yellow fever vaccine. CDR3s include the opening cysteine and the closing phenylalanine or tryptophan. Only some rows state a clone size, as once, few, many or a class for expanded clones.

TRBJ2-1,TRBV30,-,CAWSGGTSGRGSYNEQFF
TRBJ1-2,TRBV20-1,-,CSARPTGFYGYTF
TRBJ1-5,TRBV20-1,few,CSASGERSNQPQHF
TRBJ1-3,TRBV7-2,few,CASSPRARGSGNTIYF
TRBJ2-7,TRBV12-3/TRBV12-4,-,CASSFRGLTYEQYF
TRBJ2-3,TRBV4-2,many,CASSQDHTGALRNTQYF
TRBJ1-2,TRBV20-1,-,CSARLRQDYGYTF
TRBJ1-3,TRBV20-1,few,CSAPGGTLGNTIYF
TRBJ2-1,TRBV5-5,-,CASSLELTSGIYNEQFF
TRBJ2-5,TRBV9,many,CASSPRGGINKNTQYF
TRBJ2-7,TRBV5-1,-,CASGGGVDRGYEQYF
TRBJ2-5,TRBV5-1,-,CASSLQRGQETQYF
TRBJ1-2,TRBV5-1,-,CASSSLSGNYGYTF
TRBJ1-5,TRBV12-3/TRBV12-4,-,CASRAGTGGGQPQHF
TRBJ1-3,TRBV5-1,-,CASSLDREFGNTIYF
TRBJ2-7,TRBV9,-,CASSVAVGGEQYF
TRBJ2-7,TRBV5-4,-,CASSLSGRGLEQYF
TRBJ2-5,TRBV15,many,CATSRQGAGETQYF
TRBJ2-3,TRBV20-1,-,CSAQLTSGRAIGTQYF
TRBJ2-1,TRBV27,-,CASSLSLYNEQFF
TRBJ2-7,TRBV3-1,-,CASSPRVSGTGYEQYF
TRBJ2-1,TRBV20-1,-,CSARDPLAGGYEQFF
TRBJ2-3,TRBV6-1,few,CASSRESKDTQYF
TRBJ2-7,TRBV10-3,-,CAIKSGNRVRSYEQYF
TRBJ1-2,TRBV18,-,CASSPDRMGNYGYTF
TRBJ2-5,TRBV11-2,-,CASSNLATQYF
TRBJ2-7,TRBV7-8,-,CASSWSWREVSYEQYF
TRBJ2-7,TRBV20-1,-,CSARGSYEQYF
TRBJ1-2,TRBV6-5,-,CASSYSRTGGNYGYTF
TRBJ1-5,TRBV29-1,few,CSVSLGGNQPQHF
TRBJ1-5,TRBV6-1,-,CASSEAGWQGSNQPQHF
TRBJ2-1,TRBV5-1,-,CASSLVGTEYNEQFF
TRBJ1-1,TRBV12-3/TRBV12-4,-,CASSFAGRTFF
TRBJ2-2,TRBV20-1,few,CSATSGSLAGELFF
TRBJ1-5,TRBV20-1,few,CSASDRQTNQPQHF
TRBJ2-5,TRBV6-2/TRBV6-3,few,CASSWRQQETQYF
TRBJ1-4,TRBV5-4,few,CASSLAGSGYEKLFF
TRBJ2-3,TRBV20-1,-,CSAGMPDASTDTQYF
TRBJ2-3,TRBV7-9,many,CASSRPQRGGTDTQYF
TRBJ2-1,TRBV23-1,-,CASSHYAGTSEYNEQFF
TRBJ1-1,TRBV5-1,-,CASSLDYRNTEAFF
TRBJ2-7,TRBV12-3/TRBV12-4,-,CASSIDTTYEQYF
TRBJ1-3,TRBV12-3/TRBV12-4,-,CASILGRSPGNTIYF
TRBJ2-5,TRBV2,few,CANGQTQETQYF
TRBJ2-1,TRBV7-3,-,CASSPYKAGGYNEQFF
TRBJ2-2,TRBV20-1,few,CSARDWGRGGQNTGELFF
TRBJ2-2,TRBV7-9,-,CASSPVAGWGTGELFF
TRBJ2-3,TRBV7-2,-,CASSLLGTTEGDTQYF
TRBJ2-1,TRBV20-1,-,CSAKDQRVGYEQFF
TRBJ1-2,TRBV27,-,CASSLAGSRGYTF
TRBJ2-1,TRBV10-2,few,CASGRDWFNEQFF
TRBJ2-3,TRBV4-3,-,CASSQEGGGWTQYF
TRBJ2-1,TRBV7-2,-,CASSLLGRLNNEQFF
TRBJ2-1,TRBV6-5,once,CASSYSLGGYNEQFF
TRBJ1-5,TRBV28,-,CASSLLQGASQPQHF